This T cell receptor (beta chain) stems from a study of vaccination and CD4 T cells after COVID-19. Study at large: Convalescent participants consisted of six males and four females, two being Hispanic. As control conditions, cultures were given either a CEFX pool serving as positive control, an HIV-1 Nef pool, or no peptide at all.

Turning to this clonotype: Its target is not known.

This sample's treatment: approximately nine-day PBMC culture with coronavirus spike peptide pools or control peptides (ViraFEST assay). March to December 2020 was the span of positive PCR dates, which predated US Alpha, Beta and Delta variants. Scientists separated out CD4+ T cells through negative selection following 10 days in culture. CD4+ T cells that had been cultured provided DNA sequenced with the Oncomine TCR Beta short-read assay. Each CDR3 protein gets one entry after TCRdb re-called the PCR reads with MiXCR. Of about 14,000 distinct CDR3 sequences listed, 55% to 75% are singletons. The CDR3 has 14 residues. V lost 3 bases and J lost 2; bases outside the gene matches: 2.

V and J are TRBV12-3 or TRBV12-4 and TRBJ2-5; TRBD1 agrees at 8 bases. The receptor was isolated from a human donor who had recovered from COVID-19. The specimen was CD4+ T cells from blood, cultured in vitro. The CDR3 here is CASSLDRAQETQYF. The CDR3 DNA reads TGTGCCAGCAGTTTGGACAGGGCTCAAGAGACCCAGTACTTC.